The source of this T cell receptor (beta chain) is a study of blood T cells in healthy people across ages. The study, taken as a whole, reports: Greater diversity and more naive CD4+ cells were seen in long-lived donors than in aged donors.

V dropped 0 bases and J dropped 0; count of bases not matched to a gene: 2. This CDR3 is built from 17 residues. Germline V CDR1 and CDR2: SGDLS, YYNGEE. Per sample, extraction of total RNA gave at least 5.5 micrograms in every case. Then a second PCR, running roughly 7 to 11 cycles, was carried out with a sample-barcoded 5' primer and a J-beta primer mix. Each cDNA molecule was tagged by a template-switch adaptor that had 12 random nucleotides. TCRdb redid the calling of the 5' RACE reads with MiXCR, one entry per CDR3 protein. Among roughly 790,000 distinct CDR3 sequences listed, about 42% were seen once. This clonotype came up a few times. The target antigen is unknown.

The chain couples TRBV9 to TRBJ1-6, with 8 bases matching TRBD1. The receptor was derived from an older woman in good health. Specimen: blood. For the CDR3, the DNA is TGTGCCAGCAGCGTAGGGACAGGGAGCTCCTATAATTCACCCCTCCACTTT. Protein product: CASSVGTGSSYNSPLHF.